The source of this T cell receptor (beta chain) is a study of CD8 T cell repertoires and HIV-1 epitope variants. The CDR3 is 13 residues long. Germline V gene sequence: CDR1 LNHDA, CDR2 SQIVND (reference sequence). Between the trimmed V and J ends, which lost 5 bases and 5 bases, there was a span of 13 bases. Data came from immunoSEQ multiplex PCR; TCRdb stores just in-frame clones and leaves some out. The table includes over 90,000 clones, over 70% detected once. The sample was uncultured baseline CD8+ T cells from peripheral blood mononuclear cells (PBMCs). This chain connects TRBV19 to TRBJ2-7; D call uncertain. This receptor was taken from a male donor with HIV. As DNA, the CDR3 is TGTGCCAGTAGTCTCCCAGGTCGTAACGAGCAGTACTTC. It is translated as CASSLPGRNEQYF. The full variable domain, in which reference TRBV19 and TRBJ2-7 provide the parts outside the CDR3, is DGGITQSPKYLFRKEGQNVTLSCEQNLNHDAMYWYRQDPGQGLRLIYYSQIVNDFQKGDIAEGYSVSREKKESFPLTVTSAQKNPTAFYLCASSLPGRNEQYFGPGTRLTVT.